One sample yielded the 4 T cell receptor beta chains listed below, sequenced in a study of molecular identifiers for immune sequencing clone quantification. Each CDR3 protein is one row after TCRdb ran MiXCR on the PCR reads. The data hold 85,000 to 100,000 distinct CDR3 sequences, with around 20% observed a single time. Sequenced material: naive CD8+ T cells from blood, with Jurkat cell RNA spiked in. Described subset: FACS-sorted CD8+CD4-CCR7+CD45RA+ naive T cells. All receptors come from a human donor in good health. Some libraries in this study had Jurkat cell RNA spiked in.

In its sample, this clonotype was seen many times. This sequence joins TRBV20-1 and TRBJ1-6, with a weak D call TRBD1 (6 bases). V lost 5 bases, J lost 14 bases, and 22 bases lay in between. Germline CDR1 reads DFQATT; CDR2 reads SNEGSKA (reference sequence). This CDR3 spans 14 amino acids. CDR3 nucleotide sequence: TGCAGTGCTCCGGGACAACGGCCTAGAGAAGCCCTCCACTTT. This encodes CSAPGQRPREALHF.

In regard to this clonotype: A read error may explain this, as a much larger clone is one base away. V and J are TRBV25-1 and TRBJ2-3, with D uncertain. CDR1 and CDR2 (germline): MGHDK, SYGVNS. This CDR3 spans 13 amino acids. The CDR3 sequence is CASSETGTDTRYF. The DNA for the CDR3 is TGTGCCAGCAGTGAAACTGGCACAGATACGCGGTATTTT.

This clonotype was seen repeatedly, ten times or more. The genes are TRBV12-3 or TRBV12-4 and TRBJ2-3; 8 bases line up with TRBD1. This CDR3 is built from 16 residues. Trimming took 5 bases from V and 0 from J; bases not matched to a gene: 7. The CDR3 is CASSPRQGKSTDTQYF. In DNA form, the CDR3 reads TGTGCCAGCAGTCCCCGACAGGGGAAAAGCACAGATACGCAGTATTTT.

In this sample, this clonotype turned up many times. The V and J genes are TRBV4-2 and TRBJ2-7, with D unresolved. Germline CDR1 reads LGHNA; CDR2 reads YNFKEQ. The germline V and J ends were trimmed by 0 bases and 4 bases, with 13 bases remaining between them. The CDR3 covers 15 residues. CDR3 in DNA: TGTGCCAGCAGCCAAGATTTTGGGCAGAATTACGAGCAGTACTTC. Translated: CASSQDFGQNYEQYF.